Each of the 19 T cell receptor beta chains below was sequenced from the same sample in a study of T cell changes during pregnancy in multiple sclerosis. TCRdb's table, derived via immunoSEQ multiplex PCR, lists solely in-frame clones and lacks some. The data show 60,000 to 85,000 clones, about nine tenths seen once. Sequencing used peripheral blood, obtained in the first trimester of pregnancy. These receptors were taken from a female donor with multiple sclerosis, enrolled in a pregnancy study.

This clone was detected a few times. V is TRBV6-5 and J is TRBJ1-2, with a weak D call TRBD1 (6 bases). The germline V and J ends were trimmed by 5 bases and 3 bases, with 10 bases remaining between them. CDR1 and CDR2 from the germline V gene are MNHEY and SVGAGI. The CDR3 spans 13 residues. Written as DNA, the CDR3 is TGTGCCAGCAGTGTAGGACAGCACTATGGCTACACCTTC. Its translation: CASSVGQHYGYTF.

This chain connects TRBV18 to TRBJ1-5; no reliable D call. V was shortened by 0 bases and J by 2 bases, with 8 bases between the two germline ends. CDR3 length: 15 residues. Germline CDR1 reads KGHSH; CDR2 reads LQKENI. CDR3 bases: TGTGCCAGCTCACCACCAGGTCAGGGCAATCAGCCCCAGCATTTT. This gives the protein CASSPPGQGNQPQHF.

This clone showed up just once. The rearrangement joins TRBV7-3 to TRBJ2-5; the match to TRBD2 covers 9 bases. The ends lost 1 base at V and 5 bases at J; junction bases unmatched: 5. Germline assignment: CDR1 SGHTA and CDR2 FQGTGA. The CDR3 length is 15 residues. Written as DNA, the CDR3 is TGTGCCAGCAGCTTAAATAGCGGGAGTGTTGAGACCCAGTACTTC. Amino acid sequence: CASSLNSGSVETQYF.

The CDR3 spells CASFRGGTEAAEAFF. CDR3 sequence (DNA): TGTGCCAGTTTCCGGGGGGGAACCGAAGCGGCTGAAGCTTTCTTT. The chain uses TRBV6-4 and TRBJ1-1, with a weak D call TRBD1 (5 bases). V lost 9 bases, J lost 6 bases, and 23 bases lay in between. Germline V gives CDR1 MRHNA, CDR2 SNTAGT. The CDR3 totals 15 residues.

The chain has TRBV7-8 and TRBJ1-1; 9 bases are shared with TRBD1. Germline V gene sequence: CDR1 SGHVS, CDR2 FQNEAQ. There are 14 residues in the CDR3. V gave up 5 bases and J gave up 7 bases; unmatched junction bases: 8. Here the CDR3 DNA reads TGTGCCAGCAGCAGAACAGGGGGCGAGGTTGAAGCTTTCTTT. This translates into CASSRTGGEVEAFF.

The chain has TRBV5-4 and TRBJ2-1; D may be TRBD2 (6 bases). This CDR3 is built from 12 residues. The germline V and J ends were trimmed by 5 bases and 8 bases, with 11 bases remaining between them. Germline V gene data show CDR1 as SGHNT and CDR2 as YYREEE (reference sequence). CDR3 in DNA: TGTGCCAGCAGTCGCCCGGGAGATGAGCAGTTCTTC. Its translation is CASSRPGDEQFF.

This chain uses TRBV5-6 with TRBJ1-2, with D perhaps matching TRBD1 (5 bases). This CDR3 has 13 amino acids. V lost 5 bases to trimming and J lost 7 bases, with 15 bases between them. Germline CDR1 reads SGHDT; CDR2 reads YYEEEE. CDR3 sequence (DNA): TGTGCCAGCAGGTTTGACAGCGAGGTTGGCTACACCTTC. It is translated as CASRFDSEVGYTF.

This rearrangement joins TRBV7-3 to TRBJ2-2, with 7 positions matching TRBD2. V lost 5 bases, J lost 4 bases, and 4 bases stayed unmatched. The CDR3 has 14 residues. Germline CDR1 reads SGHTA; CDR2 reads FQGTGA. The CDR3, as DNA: TGTGCCAGCAGCGCCCCTAGCGGCACCGGGGAGCTGTTTTTT. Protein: CASSAPSGTGELFF.

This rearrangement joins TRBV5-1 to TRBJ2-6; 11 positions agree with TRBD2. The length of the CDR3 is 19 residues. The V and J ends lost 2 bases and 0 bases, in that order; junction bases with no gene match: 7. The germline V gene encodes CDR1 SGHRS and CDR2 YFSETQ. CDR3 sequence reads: CASSFRLAGTFSGANVLTF. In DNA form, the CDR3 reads TGCGCCAGCAGCTTTCGACTAGCGGGGACGTTCTCTGGGGCCAACGTCCTGACTTTC.

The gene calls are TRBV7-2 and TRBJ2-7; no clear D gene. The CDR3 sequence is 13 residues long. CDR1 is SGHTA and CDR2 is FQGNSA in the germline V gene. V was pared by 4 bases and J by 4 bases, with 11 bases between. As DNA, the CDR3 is TGTGCCAGCAGCTACCGCGGATATTACGAGCAGTACTTC. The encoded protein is CASSYRGYYEQYF.

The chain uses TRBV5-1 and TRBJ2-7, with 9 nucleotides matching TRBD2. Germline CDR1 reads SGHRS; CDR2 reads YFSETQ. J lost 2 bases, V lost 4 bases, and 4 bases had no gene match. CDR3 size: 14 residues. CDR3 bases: TGCGCCAGCAGCGTGACTAGCGGAACCTACGAGCAGTACTTC. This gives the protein CASSVTSGTYEQYF.

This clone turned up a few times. CDR3 coding DNA: TGTGCCAGCAGCTTGGCTACTAGCGGGAGTTACTTC. It codes for CASSLATSGSYF. This chain joins TRBV5-6 and TRBJ2-7, with TRBD2 matching 11 bases. V lost 0 bases and J lost 13; bases outside the gene matches: 3. This CDR3 is built from 12 residues. The germline V gene has CDR1 SGHDT and CDR2 YYEEEE.

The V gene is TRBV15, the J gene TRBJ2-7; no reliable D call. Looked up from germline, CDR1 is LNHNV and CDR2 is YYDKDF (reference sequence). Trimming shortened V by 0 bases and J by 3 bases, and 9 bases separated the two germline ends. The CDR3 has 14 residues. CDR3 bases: TGTGCCACCAGCAGAGACCGGAGAAACTACGAGCAGTACTTC. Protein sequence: CATSRDRRNYEQYF.

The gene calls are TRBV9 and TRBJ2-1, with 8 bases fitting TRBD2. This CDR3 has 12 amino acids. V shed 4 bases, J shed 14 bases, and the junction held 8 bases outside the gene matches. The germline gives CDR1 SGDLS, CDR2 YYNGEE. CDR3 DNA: TGTGCCAGCAGCACCGGGGGGGGGCCGAAGTTCTTC. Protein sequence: CASSTGGGPKFF.

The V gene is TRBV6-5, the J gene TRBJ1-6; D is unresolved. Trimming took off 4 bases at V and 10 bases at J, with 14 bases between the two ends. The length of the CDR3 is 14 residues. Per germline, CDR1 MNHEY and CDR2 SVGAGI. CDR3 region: CASSSGRTESPLHF. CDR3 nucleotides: TGTGCCAGCAGTTCCGGGAGGACCGAATCACCCCTCCACTTT.

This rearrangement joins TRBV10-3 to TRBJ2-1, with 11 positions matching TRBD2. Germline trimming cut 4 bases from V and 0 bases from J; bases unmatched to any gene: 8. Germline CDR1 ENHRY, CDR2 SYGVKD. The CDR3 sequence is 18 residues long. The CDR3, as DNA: TGTGCCATCAGTGGGTTTAGCGGGGGGGGGAGCTCCTACAATGAGCAGTTCTTC. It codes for CAISGFSGGGSSYNEQFF.

The DNA of the CDR3 is TGCGCCAGCAGCTTTAGTGACGGGAAAGAGACCCAGTACTTC. Encoded protein: CASSFSDGKETQYF. The chain employs TRBV5-1 and TRBJ2-5; weak D call: TRBD2 (5 bases). Trimming cost V 2 bases and J 3 bases, with 11 bases left between them. This CDR3 has 14 residues. CDR1 and CDR2 (germline): SGHRS, YFSETQ.

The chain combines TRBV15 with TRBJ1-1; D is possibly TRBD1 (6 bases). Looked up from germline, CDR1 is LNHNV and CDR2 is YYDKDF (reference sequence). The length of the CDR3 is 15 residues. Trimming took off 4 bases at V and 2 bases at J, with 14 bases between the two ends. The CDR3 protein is CATSTRGQINTEAFF. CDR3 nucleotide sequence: TGTGCCACCAGCACCCGTGGACAGATAAACACTGAAGCTTTCTTT.

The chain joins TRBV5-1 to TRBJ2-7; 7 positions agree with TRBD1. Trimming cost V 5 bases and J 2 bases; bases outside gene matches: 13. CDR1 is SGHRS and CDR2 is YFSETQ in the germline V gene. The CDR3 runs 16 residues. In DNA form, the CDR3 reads TGCGCCAGCAGGCTTAATATGGGACAGCAAACCTACGAGCAGTACTTC. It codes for CASRLNMGQQTYEQYF.